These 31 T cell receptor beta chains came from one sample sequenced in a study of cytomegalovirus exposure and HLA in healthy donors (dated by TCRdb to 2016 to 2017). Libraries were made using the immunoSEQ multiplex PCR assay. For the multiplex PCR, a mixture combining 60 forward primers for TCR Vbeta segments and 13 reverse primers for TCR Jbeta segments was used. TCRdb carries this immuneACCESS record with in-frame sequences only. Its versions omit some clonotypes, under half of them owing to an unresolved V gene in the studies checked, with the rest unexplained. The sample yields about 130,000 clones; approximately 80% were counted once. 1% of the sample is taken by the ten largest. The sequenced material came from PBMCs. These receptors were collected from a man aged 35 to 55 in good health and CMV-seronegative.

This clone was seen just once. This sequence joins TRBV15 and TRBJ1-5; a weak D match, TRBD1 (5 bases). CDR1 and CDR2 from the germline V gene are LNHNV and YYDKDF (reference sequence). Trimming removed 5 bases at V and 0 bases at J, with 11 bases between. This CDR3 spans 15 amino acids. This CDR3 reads CATSVDSVSNQPQHF. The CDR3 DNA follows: TGTGCCACCAGCGTTGACAGTGTTAGCAATCAGCCCCAGCATTTT.

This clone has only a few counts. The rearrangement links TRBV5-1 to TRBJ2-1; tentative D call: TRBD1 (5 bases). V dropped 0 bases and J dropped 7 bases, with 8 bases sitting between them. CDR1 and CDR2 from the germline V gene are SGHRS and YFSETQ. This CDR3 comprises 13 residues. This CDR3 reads CASSLVQANEQFF. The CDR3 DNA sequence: TGCGCCAGCAGCTTGGTACAGGCGAATGAGCAGTTCTTC.

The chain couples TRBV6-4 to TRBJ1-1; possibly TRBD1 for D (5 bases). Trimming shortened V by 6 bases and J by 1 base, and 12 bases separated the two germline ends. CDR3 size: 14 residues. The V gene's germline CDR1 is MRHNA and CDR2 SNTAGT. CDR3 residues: CASRRDFGNTEAFF. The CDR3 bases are TGTGCCAGCAGGAGGGACTTCGGGAACACTGAAGCTTTCTTT.

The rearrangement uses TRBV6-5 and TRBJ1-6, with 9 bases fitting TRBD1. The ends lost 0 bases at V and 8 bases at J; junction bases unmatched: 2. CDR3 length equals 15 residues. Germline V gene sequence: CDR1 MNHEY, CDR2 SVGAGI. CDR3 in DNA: TGTGCCAGCAGTTACTCGAGGACAGGGGATTCACCCCTCCACTTT. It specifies CASSYSRTGDSPLHF.

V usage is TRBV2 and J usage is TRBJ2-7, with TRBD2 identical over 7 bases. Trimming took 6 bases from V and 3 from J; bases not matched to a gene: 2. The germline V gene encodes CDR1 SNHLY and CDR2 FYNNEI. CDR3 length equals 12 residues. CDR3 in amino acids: CASRGGVYEQYF. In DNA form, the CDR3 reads TGTGCCAGCAGGGGGGGGGTCTACGAGCAGTACTTC.

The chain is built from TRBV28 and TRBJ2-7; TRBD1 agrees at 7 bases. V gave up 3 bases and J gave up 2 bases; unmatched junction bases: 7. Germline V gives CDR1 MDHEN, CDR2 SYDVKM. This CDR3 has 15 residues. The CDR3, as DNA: TGTGCCAGCAGTTTGGGGGACAGTGCAGCCTACGAGCAGTACTTC. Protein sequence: CASSLGDSAAYEQYF.

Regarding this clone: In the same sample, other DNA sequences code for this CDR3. This CDR3 reads CASSLSGSSYNEQFF. Here the CDR3 DNA reads TGCGCCAGCAGCTTGTCAGGTAGCTCCTACAATGAGCAGTTCTTC. The chain has TRBV5-1 and TRBJ2-1, with D unclear. This CDR3 is 15 amino acids long. V lost 1 base, J lost 0 bases, and 8 bases lay in between. Germline loops: CDR1 SGHRS, CDR2 YFSETQ.

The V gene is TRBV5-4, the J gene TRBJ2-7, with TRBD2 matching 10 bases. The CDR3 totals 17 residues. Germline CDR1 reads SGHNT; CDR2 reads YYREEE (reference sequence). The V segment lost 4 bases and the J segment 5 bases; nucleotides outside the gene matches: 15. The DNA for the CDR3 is TGTGCCAGCAGCCCCTCGGGTGGGAGCGGGGGGGCCCACGAGCAGTACTTC. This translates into CASSPSGGSGGAHEQYF.

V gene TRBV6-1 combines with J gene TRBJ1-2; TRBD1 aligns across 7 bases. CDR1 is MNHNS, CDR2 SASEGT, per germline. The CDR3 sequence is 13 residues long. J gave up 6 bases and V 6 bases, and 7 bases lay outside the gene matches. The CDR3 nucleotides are TGTGCCAGCAGACATGACAGGGCAGATGGCTACACCTTC. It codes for CASRHDRADGYTF.

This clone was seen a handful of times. CDR3 region: CASLRGDRVYGTEAFF. CDR3 in DNA: TGTGCCAGCCTCCGGGGGGACAGGGTGTATGGCACTGAAGCTTTCTTT. The chain has TRBV6-6 and TRBJ1-1; 9 bases align to TRBD1. V was pared by 8 bases and J by 4 bases, with 14 bases of the junction left unmatched. The CDR3 has 16 amino acids. CDR1 and CDR2 from the germline V gene are MNHNY and SVGAGI (reference sequence).

The CDR3, as DNA: TGTGCCAGCAGCTTAAGGGGAAAGGGGGAAGCTTTCTTT. This encodes CASSLRGKGEAFF. The rearrangement links TRBV7-2 to TRBJ1-1; TRBD1 is a possible D gene (5 bases). CDR1 is SGHTA and CDR2 is FQGNSA in the germline V gene. This CDR3 has 13 amino acids. Trimming left V 2 bases short and J 8 bases short, with 12 bases between.

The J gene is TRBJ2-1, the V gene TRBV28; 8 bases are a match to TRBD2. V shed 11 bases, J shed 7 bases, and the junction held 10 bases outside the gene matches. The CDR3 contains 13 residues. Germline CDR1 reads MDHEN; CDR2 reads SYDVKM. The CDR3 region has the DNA TGTGCCCTAAGCGGGGGTTTCCCTAATGAGCAGTTCTTC. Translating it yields CALSGGFPNEQFF.

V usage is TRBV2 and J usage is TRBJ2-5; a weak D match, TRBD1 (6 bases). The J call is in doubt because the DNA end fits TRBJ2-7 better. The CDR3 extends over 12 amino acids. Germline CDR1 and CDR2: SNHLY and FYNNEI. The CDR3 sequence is CASSPQGSEQYF. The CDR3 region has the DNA TGTGCCAGCAGCCCACAGGGATCCGAGCAGTACTTC.

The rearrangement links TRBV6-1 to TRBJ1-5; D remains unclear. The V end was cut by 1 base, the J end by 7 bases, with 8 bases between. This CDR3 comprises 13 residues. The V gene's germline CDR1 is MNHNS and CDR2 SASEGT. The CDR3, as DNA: TGTGCCAGCAGTGAAGGAGTTAAGCAGCCCCAGCATTTT. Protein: CASSEGVKQPQHF.

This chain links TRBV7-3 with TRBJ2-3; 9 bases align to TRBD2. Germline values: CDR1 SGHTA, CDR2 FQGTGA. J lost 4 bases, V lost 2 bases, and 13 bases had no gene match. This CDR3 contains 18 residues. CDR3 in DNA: TGTGCCAGCAGCTTAGATGGAACAGCGGGAGGCGTAGCAGATACGCAGTATTTT. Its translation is CASSLDGTAGGVADTQYF. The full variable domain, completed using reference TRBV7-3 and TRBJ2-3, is GAGVSQTPSNKVTEKGKYVELRCDPISGHTALYWYRQSLGQGPEFLIYFQGTGAADDSGLPNDRFFAVRPEGSVSTLKIQRTERGDSAVYLCASSLDGTAGGVADTQYFGPGTRLTVL.

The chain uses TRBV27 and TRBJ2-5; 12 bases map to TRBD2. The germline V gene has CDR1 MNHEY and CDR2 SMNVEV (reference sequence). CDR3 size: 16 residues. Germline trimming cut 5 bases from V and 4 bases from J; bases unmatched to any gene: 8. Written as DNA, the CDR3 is TGTGCCAGCAGTACCCGACTAGCGGGAGAAATAGAGACCCAGTACTTC. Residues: CASSTRLAGEIETQYF.

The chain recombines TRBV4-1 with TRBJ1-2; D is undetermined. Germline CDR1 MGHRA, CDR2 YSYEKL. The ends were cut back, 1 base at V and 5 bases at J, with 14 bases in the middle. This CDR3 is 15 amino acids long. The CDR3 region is CASSQGTAGGYGYTF. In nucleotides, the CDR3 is TGCGCCAGCAGCCAAGGAACCGCGGGAGGGTATGGCTACACCTTC.

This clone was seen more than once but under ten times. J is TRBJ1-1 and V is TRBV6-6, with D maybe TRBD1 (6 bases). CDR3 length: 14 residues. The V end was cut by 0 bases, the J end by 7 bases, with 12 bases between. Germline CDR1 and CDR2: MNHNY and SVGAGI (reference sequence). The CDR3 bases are TGTGCCAGCAGTTACTCCAGGGGTGGCAATGAAGCTTTCTTT. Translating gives CASSYSRGGNEAFF.

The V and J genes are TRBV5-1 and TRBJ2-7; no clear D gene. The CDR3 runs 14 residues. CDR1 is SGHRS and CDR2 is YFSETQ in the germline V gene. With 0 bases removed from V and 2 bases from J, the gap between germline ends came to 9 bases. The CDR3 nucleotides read TGCGCCAGCAGCTTGGAGTCGTCGGCCTACGAGCAGTACTTC. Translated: CASSLESSAYEQYF. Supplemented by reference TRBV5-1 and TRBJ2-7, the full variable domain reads KAGVTQTPRYLIKTRGQQVTLSCSPISGHRSVSWYQQTPGQGLQFLFEYFSETQRNKGNFPGRFSGRQFSNSRSEMNVSTLELGDSALYLCASSLESSAYEQYFGPGTRLTVT.

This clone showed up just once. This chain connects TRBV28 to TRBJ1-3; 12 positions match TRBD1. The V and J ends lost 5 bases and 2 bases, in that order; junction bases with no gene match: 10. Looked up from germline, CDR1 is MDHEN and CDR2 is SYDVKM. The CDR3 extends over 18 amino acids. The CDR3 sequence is CASSLGTGGRWTGNTIYF. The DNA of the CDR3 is TGTGCCAGCAGTCTTGGGACAGGGGGCAGGTGGACTGGAAACACCATATATTTT.

CDR3 region: CASSFQANEQFF. The CDR3, as DNA: TGTGCCAGCAGCTTTCAAGCCAATGAGCAGTTCTTC. The chain uses TRBV7-2 and TRBJ2-1; D unresolved. CDR1 is SGHTA and CDR2 is FQGNSA in the germline V gene. This CDR3 comprises 12 residues. Trimming removed 3 bases from V and 6 bases from J, with 6 bases in between. The full variable domain, with the rest looked up from reference TRBV7-2 and TRBJ2-1, is GAGVSQSPSNKVTEKGKDVELRCDPISGHTALYWYRQSLGQGLEFLIYFQGNSAPDKSGLPSDRFSAERTGGSVSTLTIQRTQQEDSAVYLCASSFQANEQFFGPGTRLTVL.

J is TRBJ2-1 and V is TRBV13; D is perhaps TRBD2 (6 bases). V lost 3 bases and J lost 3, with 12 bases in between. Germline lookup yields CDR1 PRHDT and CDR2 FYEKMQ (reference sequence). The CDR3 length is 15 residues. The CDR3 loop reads CASSLAGPSYNEQFF. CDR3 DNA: TGTGCCAGCAGCTTGGCGGGACCGAGCTACAATGAGCAGTTCTTC.

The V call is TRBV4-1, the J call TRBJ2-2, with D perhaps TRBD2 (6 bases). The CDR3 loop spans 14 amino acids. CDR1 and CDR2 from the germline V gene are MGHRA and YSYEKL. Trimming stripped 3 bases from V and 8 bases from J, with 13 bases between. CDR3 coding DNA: TGCGCCAGCAGCCAGCAGGGAGGTTTAGGGGAGCTGTTTTTT. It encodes CASSQQGGLGELFF.

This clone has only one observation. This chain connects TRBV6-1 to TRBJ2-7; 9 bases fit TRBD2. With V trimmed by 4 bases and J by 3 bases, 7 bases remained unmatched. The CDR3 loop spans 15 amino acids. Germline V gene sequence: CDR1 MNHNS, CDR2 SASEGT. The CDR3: CASSGKLAGVYEQYF. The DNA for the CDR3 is TGTGCCAGCAGTGGAAAACTAGCGGGTGTCTACGAGCAGTACTTC.

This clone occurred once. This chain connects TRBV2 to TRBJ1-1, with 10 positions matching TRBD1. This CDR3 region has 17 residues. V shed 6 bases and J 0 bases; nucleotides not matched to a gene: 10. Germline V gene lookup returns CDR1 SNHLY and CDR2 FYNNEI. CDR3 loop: CASSGTGARGMNTEAFF. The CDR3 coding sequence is TGTGCCAGCAGCGGGACAGGGGCCCGGGGTATGAACACTGAAGCTTTCTTT. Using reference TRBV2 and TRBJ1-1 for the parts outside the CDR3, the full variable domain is EPEVTQTPSHQVTQMGQEVILRCVPISNHLYFYWYRQILGQKVEFLVSFYNNEISEKSEIFDDQFSVERPDGSNFTLKIRSTKLEDSAMYFCASSGTGARGMNTEAFFGQGTRLTVV.

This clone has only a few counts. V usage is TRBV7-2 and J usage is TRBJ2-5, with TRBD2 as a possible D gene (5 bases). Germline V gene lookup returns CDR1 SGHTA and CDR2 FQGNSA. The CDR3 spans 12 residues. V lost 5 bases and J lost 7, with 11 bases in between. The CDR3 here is CASSPRTLTQYF. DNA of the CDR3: TGTGCCAGCAGCCCGCGGACTTTGACCCAGTACTTC.

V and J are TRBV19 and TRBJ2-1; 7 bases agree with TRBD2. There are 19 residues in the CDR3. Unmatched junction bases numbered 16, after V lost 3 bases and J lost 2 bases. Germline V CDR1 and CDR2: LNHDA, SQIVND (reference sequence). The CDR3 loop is CASSIPPGWGTKTYNEQFF. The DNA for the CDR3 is TGTGCCAGTAGTATCCCCCCGGGATGGGGGACTAAGACCTACAATGAGCAGTTCTTC.

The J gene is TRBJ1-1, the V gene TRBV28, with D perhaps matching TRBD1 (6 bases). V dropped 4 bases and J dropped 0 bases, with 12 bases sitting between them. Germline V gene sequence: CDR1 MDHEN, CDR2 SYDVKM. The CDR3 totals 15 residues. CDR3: CASSSTDRMNTEAFF. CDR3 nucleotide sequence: TGTGCCAGCAGTTCAACGGACAGAATGAACACTGAAGCTTTCTTT.

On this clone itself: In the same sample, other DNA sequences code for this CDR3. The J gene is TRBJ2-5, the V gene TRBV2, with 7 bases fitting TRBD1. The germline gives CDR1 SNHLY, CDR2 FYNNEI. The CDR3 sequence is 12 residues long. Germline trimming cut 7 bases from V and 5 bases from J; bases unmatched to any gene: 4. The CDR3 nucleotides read TGTGCCAGCAATCGCAGGGGGGAGACCCAGTACTTC. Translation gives CASNRRGETQYF.

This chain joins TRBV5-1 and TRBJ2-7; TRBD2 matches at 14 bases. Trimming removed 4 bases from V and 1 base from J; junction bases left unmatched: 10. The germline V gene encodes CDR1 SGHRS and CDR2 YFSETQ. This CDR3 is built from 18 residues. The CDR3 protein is CASSAGLAGAPISYEQYF. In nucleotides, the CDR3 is TGCGCCAGCAGCGCGGGACTAGCGGGAGCGCCGATATCCTACGAGCAGTACTTC.

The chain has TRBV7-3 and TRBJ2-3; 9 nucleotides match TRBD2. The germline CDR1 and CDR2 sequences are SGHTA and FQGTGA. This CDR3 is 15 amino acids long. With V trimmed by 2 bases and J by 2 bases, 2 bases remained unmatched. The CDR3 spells CASSLLAGPTDTQYF. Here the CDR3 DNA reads TGTGCCAGCAGCTTACTAGCGGGACCCACAGATACGCAGTATTTT.